Listed below are T cell receptor beta chains from one sample, sequenced in a study of blood T cell repertoires in COVID-19. Assay: immunoSEQ multiplex PCR; the TCRdb copy retains only in-frame clones and omits some. The table has roughly 250,000 clones, approximately 88% seen once. Sequencing used PBMCs or T cells enriched from blood (not recorded which). These TCRs come from a woman between 40 and 55 years old who had been exposed to COVID-19. Both conserved end residues are part of each CDR3. Each record gives: clone size, V gene, J gene, D gene, CDR3 protein, CDR3 DNA. A D gene is named only where the DNA matches it firmly. Some rows mark clone size as missing; the rest say once, few, many or name a class of expanded clone.

-	TRBV12-3/TRBV12-4	TRBJ2-3	-	CASSLTGSDTQYF	TGTGCCAGCAGTTTAACAGGGTCAGATACGCAGTATTTT
-	TRBV20-1	TRBJ1-1	-	CSASDSGTGKNTEAFF	TGCAGTGCTAGTGATTCCGGCACAGGAAAAAACACTGAAGCTTTCTTT
-	TRBV7-2	TRBJ1-5	TRBD1	CASSLVLQGARDQPQHF	TGTGCCAGCAGCTTAGTGCTACAGGGGGCGCGGGATCAGCCCCAGCATTTT
-	TRBV6-1	TRBJ2-5	-	CASSAPRASRQETQYF	TGTGCCAGCAGTGCCCCCAGGGCCAGTCGTCAAGAGACCCAGTACTTC
-	TRBV4-1	TRBJ2-7	-	CASSMFDPAGTSYEQYF	TGCGCCAGCAGCATGTTTGACCCGGCGGGGACCTCCTACGAGCAGTACTTC
-	TRBV30	TRBJ2-3	-	CAWSVPTLSTDTQYF	TGTGCCTGGAGTGTACCTACCCTGAGCACAGATACGCAGTATTTT
-	TRBV28	TRBJ1-5	-	CASSFGGSDQPQHF	TGTGCCAGCAGTTTCGGGGGGAGCGATCAGCCCCAGCATTTT
once	TRBV28	TRBJ1-1	-	CASSLRQTEAFF	TGTGCCAGCAGTTTAAGACAGACCGAAGCTTTCTTT
-	TRBV28	TRBJ1-3	-	CASSFHGGSGNTIYF	TGTGCCAGCAGTTTCCACGGGGGGTCTGGAAACACCATATATTTT
-	TRBV27	TRBJ2-7	TRBD1	CASGLKGQGPYEQYF	TGTGCCAGCGGGTTAAAGGGACAGGGCCCCTACGAGCAGTACTTC
-	TRBV6-5	TRBJ1-4	-	CASNGIEATNEKLFF	TGTGCCAGCAACGGGATAGAAGCAACTAATGAAAAACTGTTTTTT
once	TRBV28	TRBJ1-2	-	CASSNRVGYTF	TGTGCCAGCAGTAACAGGGTTGGCTACACCTTC
-	TRBV30	TRBJ1-1	-	CAWSVNRDTEAFF	TGTGCCTGGAGTGTTAACAGAGACACTGAAGCTTTCTTT
-	TRBV12-3/TRBV12-4	TRBJ2-2	TRBD1	CASDRGNTGELFF	TGTGCCAGCGACAGGGGGAACACCGGGGAGCTGTTTTTT
-	TRBV7-9	TRBJ1-6	TRBD1	CASSFLPGQGLPAHSPLHF	TGTGCCAGCAGCTTTCTTCCGGGACAGGGGCTACCGGCCCATTCACCCCTCCACTTT
-	TRBV15	TRBJ1-6	-	CATSRDFGSGSPLHF	TGTGCCACCAGCAGAGATTTCGGGTCGGGTTCACCCCTCCACTTT
-	TRBV2	TRBJ1-4	TRBD1	CASSEDRGNEKLFF	TGTGCCAGCAGTGAAGACAGGGGAAATGAAAAACTGTTTTTT
few	TRBV2	TRBJ1-5	-	CASSTPDSSNQPQHF	TGTGCCAGCAGTACCCCGGACAGTAGCAATCAGCCCCAGCATTTT
-	TRBV6-6	TRBJ1-3	-	CASSPRQGAIGNTIYF	TGTGCCAGCAGTCCCAGGCAGGGCGCAATTGGAAACACCATATATTTT
-	TRBV5-5	TRBJ1-1	-	CASSLETGYTEAFF	TGTGCCAGCAGCTTGGAGACAGGCTACACTGAAGCTTTCTTT
-	TRBV6-1	TRBJ2-1	TRBD2	CASSRGSSGNEQFF	TGTGCCAGCAGTAGGGGGTCTAGCGGGAATGAGCAGTTCTTC
few	TRBV7-3	TRBJ1-2	TRBD1	CASSLGQGASYTF	TGTGCCAGCAGCTTAGGTCAGGGGGCGAGCTACACCTTC
-	TRBV24-1	TRBJ2-1	-	CATSERGRRNEQFF	TGTGCCACCAGTGAGCGGGGCCGACGCAATGAGCAGTTCTTC
-	TRBV6-5	TRBJ1-2	TRBD1	CASRTSETGVYGYTF	TGTGCCAGCAGAACTTCGGAGACAGGGGTCTATGGCTACACCTTC
-	TRBV7-3	TRBJ1-5	TRBD1	CASSLPGTGEGNQPQHF	TGTGCCAGCAGCCTCCCCGGGACAGGGGAAGGAAATCAGCCCCAGCATTTT
-	TRBV28	TRBJ1-2	TRBD1	CASIPGQGSGYTF	TGTGCCAGCATCCCGGGACAGGGCAGTGGCTACACCTTC
few	TRBV19	TRBJ1-1	TRBD1	CASRDRGREDTEAFF	TGTGCCAGTAGAGACAGGGGGCGCGAGGACACTGAAGCTTTCTTT
-	TRBV28	TRBJ1-2	-	CASSSGGSSLGTF	TGTGCCAGCAGTTCCGGAGGGTCCTCTTTAGGCACCTTC
-	TRBV23-1	TRBJ1-6	-	CASSQLVAPTRETATPLHF	TGCGCCAGCAGTCAATTGGTCGCCCCCACCAGGGAAACCGCGACACCCCTCCACTTT
-	TRBV3-1/TRBV3-2	TRBJ1-2	TRBD1	CASSQGDSFPTF	TGTGCCAGCAGCCAAGGGGACAGCTTTCCCACCTTC
-	TRBV28	TRBJ2-3	-	CASSVQDLRTDTQYF	TGTGCCAGCAGTGTCCAGGATCTCCGCACAGATACGCAGTATTTT
few	TRBV5-1	TRBJ2-1	-	CASTQDYNNEQFF	TGCGCCAGCACACAGGACTACAACAATGAGCAGTTCTTC
-	TRBV7-6	TRBJ2-1	TRBD2	CASSSTTSGLGNEQFF	TGTGCCAGCAGCTCAACGACTAGCGGTCTAGGAAATGAGCAGTTCTTC
-	TRBV6-1	TRBJ2-3	-	CASSEAPGRGADTQYF	TGTGCCAGCAGTGAAGCGCCTGGCAGGGGGGCAGATACGCAGTATTTT
-	TRBV16	TRBJ1-2	TRBD1	CASSQSAGGYGYTF	TGTGCCAGCAGCCAATCGGCAGGGGGCTATGGCTACACCTTC
-	TRBV5-1	TRBJ1-3	-	CASSLLGPFSGNTIYF	TGCGCCAGCAGCTTGTTGGGCCCTTTCTCTGGAAACACCATATATTTT
-	TRBV7-2	TRBJ1-4	-	CASSSPGGLGAYEKLFF	TGTGCCAGCAGCTCCCCCGGGGGGTTGGGGGCCTACGAAAAACTGTTTTTT
-	TRBV9	TRBJ1-1	-	CASSVHIENTEAFF	TGTGCCAGCAGCGTTCACATCGAGAACACTGAAGCTTTCTTT
once	TRBV6-5	TRBJ1-2	TRBD1	CASSYSGTGGNYGYTF	TGTGCCAGCAGTTACTCGGGGACAGGGGGAAACTATGGCTACACCTTC
-	TRBV2	TRBJ1-1	TRBD1	CASSTQGVGTEAFF	TGTGCCAGCAGCACACAGGGGGTTGGCACTGAAGCTTTCTTT